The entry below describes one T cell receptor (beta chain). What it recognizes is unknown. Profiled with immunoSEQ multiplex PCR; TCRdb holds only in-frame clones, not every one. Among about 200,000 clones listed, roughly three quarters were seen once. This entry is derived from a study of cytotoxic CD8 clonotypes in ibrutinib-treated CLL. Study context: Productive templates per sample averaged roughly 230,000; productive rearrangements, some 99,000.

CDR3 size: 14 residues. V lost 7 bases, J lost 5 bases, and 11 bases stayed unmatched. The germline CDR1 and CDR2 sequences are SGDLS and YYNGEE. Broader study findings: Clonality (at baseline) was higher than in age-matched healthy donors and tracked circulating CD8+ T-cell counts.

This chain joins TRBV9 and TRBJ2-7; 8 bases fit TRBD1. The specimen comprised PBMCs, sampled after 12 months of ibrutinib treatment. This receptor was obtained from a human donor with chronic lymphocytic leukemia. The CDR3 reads CASGGSGGGDEQYF. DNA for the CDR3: TGTGCCAGCGGGGGATCAGGGGGCGGCGACGAGCAGTACTTC.